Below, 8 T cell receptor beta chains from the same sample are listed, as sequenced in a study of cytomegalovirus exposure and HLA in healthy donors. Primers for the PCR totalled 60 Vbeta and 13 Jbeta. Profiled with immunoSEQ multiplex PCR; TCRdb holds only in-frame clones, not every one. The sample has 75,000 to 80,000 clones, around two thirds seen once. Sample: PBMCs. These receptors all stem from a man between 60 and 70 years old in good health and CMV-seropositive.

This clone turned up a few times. CDR3 DNA sequence: TGTGCCAGCAGCCCGAAAAGGGGACAGGGAAGCTATGGCTACACCTTC. Translation gives CASSPKRGQGSYGYTF. The V call is TRBV9, the J call TRBJ1-2, with 9 bases lining up with TRBD1. This CDR3 is 16 amino acids long. Germline CDR1 and CDR2: SGDLS and YYNGEE. V shed 4 bases, J shed 4 bases, and the junction held 11 bases outside the gene matches.

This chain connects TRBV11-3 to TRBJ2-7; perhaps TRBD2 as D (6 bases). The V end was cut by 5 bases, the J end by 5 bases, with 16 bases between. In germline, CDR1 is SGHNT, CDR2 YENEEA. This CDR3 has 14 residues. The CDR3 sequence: CASSPARGGNEQYF. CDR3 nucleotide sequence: TGTGCCAGCAGCCCCGCCCGAGGAGGGAACGAGCAGTACTTC.

The CDR3 here is CASSATGGIDEQYF. CDR3 sequence (DNA): TGTGCCAGCAGCGCGACAGGGGGCATCGACGAGCAGTACTTC. The chain employs TRBV7-6 and TRBJ2-7; TRBD1 aligns across 10 bases. Germline assignment: CDR1 SGHVS and CDR2 FNYEAQ. V shed 5 bases, J shed 5 bases, and the junction held 6 bases outside the gene matches. CDR3 length: 14 amino acids.

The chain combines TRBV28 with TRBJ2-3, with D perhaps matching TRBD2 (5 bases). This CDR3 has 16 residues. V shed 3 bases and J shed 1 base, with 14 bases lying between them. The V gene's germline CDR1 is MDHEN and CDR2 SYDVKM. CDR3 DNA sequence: TGTGCCAGCAGTTTGGCGCTACTAGACCGCACAGATACGCAGTATTTT. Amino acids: CASSLALLDRTDTQYF.

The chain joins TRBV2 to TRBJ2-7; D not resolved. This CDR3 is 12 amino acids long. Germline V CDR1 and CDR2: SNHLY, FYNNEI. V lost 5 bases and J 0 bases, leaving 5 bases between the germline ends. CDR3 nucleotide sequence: TGTGCCAGCAGTCCTAACTCCTACGAGCAGTACTTC. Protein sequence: CASSPNSYEQYF.

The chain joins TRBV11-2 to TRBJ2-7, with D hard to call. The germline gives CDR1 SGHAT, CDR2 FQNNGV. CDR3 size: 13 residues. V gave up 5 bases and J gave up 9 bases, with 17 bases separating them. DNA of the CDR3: TGTGCCAGCAGCCCCTTCCACTCGACGGGGCAGTACTTC. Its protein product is CASSPFHSTGQYF. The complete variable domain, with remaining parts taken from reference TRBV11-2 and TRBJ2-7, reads EAGVAQSPRYKIIEKRQSVAFWCNPISGHATLYWYQQILGQGPKLLIQFQNNGVVDDSQLPKDRFSAERLKGVDSTLKIQPAKLEDSAVYLCASSPFHSTGQYFGPGTRLTVT.

CDR3: CASSQGTGPDTQYF. The CDR3 DNA reads as TGTGCCAGCAGCCAGGGGACAGGGCCAGATACGCAGTATTTT. The chain couples TRBV11-2 to TRBJ2-3, with 9 bases matching TRBD1. The CDR3 extends over 14 amino acids. The V gene's germline CDR1 is SGHAT and CDR2 FQNNGV. J lost 4 bases, V lost 5 bases, and 4 bases had no gene match.

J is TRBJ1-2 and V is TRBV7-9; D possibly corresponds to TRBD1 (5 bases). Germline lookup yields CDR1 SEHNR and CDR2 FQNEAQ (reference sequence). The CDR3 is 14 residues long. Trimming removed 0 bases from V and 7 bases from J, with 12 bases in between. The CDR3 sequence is CASSLALSGVGYTF. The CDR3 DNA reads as TGTGCCAGCAGCTTAGCGCTTTCGGGGGTTGGCTACACCTTC. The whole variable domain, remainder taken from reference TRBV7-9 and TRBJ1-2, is DTGVSQNPRHKITKRGQNVTFRCDPISEHNRLYWYRQTLGQGPEFLTYFQNEAQLEKSRLLSDRFSAERPKGSFSTLEIQRTEQGDSAMYLCASSLALSGVGYTFGSGTRLTVV.